Many counts were recorded for the clone carrying this TCR beta chain. Its antigen remains unknown. This record belongs to a study of CD8+CD57+ T cells in acquired aplastic anemia. Overall study context: Roughly 3.1 ug was the average amount of DNA from sorted CD4+ and CD8+ cells. General observations from the study: Patients and controls shared under 30 CD8+ CDR3 sequences, highly expressed in patients. Levels of CD8+ Simpson's diversity were not significantly distinct in patients versus controls.

Whoever was chosen for sequencing had shown CD8+CD57+ cell expansion by flow cytometry. The TCR beta profiling, which covered VDJ combination and CDR3 sequence, was carried out using genomic DNA as the template. TCRdb itself ran the reads through MiXCR, one entry per CDR3 protein. The sample carries approximately 300,000 distinct CDR3 sequences, around three fifths recorded once. CDR1 is DFQATT, CDR2 SNEGSKA, per germline (reference sequence). Trimming at V came to 3 bases and at J to 3 bases, leaving 8 bases not matched to a gene. The CDR3 covers 15 residues. The origin of this receptor is a human donor with aplastic anemia. The chain carries TRBV20-1 and TRBJ1-1, with 9 nucleotides matching TRBD1. Sequenced input: sorted CD4+, CD8+, or CD8+CD57+ T cells (not recorded which) from PBMCs. The CDR3 here is CSASRGTGRHTEAFF. The CDR3 nucleotides are TGCAGTGCTAGCCGCGGGACAGGGAGGCACACTGAAGCTTTCTTT.